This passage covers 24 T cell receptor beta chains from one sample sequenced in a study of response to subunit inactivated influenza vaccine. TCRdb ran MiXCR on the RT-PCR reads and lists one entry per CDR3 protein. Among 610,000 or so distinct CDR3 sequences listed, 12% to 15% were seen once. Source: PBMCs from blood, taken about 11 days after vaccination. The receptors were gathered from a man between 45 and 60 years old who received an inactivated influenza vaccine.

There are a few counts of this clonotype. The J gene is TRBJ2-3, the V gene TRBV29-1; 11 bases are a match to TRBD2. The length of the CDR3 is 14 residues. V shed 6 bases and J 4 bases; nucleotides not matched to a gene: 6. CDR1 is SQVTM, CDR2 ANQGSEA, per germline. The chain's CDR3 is CSVASGGQADTQYF. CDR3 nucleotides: TGCAGCGTAGCTAGCGGGGGGCAGGCAGATACGCAGTATTTT.

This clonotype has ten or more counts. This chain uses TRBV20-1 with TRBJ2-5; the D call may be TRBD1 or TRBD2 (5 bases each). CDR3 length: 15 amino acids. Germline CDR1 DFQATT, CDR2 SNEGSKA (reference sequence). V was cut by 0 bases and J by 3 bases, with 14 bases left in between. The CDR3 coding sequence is TGCAGTGCTAGAGATCTGGGGGACCCAAAAGAGACCCAGTACTTC. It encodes CSARDLGDPKETQYF.

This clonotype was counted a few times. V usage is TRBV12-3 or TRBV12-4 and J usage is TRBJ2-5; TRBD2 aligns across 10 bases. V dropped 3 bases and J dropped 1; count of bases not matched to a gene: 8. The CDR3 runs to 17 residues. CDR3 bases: TGTGCCAGCAGTTTGTCTAGCGGGAGTACTCGCCAAGAGACCCAGTACTTC. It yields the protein CASSLSSGSTRQETQYF.

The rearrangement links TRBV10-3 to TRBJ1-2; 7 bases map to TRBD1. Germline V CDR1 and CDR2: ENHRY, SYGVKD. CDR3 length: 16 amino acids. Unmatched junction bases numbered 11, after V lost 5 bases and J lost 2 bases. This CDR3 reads CAISSRQGQPNYGYTF. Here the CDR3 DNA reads TGTGCCATCAGTTCTCGACAGGGTCAACCGAACTATGGCTACACCTTC.

CDR3 in DNA: TGTGCCAGCAGCCTTTTTTCAGGGGCAGATACGCAGTATTTT. The encoded protein is CASSLFSGADTQYF. The rearrangement links TRBV7-9 to TRBJ2-3; a weak D match, TRBD1 (6 bases). CDR1 is SEHNR, CDR2 FQNEAQ, per germline (reference sequence). CDR3 length: 14 amino acids. V lost 5 bases, J lost 4 bases, and 13 bases lay in between.

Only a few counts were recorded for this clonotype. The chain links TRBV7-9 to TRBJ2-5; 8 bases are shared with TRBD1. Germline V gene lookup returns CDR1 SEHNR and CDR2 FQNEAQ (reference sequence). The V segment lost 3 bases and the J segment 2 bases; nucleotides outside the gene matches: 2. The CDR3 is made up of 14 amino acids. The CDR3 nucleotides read TGTGCCAGCAGCTTCCGGACAGGGCAAGAGACCCAGTACTTC. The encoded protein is CASSFRTGQETQYF.

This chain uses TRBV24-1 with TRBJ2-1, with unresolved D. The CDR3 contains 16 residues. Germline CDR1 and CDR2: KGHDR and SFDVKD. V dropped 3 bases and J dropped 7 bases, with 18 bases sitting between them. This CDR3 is CATSDNGPRKRNEQFF. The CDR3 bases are TGTGCCACCAGTGATAACGGGCCTAGAAAGCGAAATGAGCAGTTCTTC.

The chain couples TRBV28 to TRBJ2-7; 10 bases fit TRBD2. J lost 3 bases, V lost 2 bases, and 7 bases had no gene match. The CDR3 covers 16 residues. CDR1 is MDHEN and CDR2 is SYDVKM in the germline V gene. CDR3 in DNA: TGTGCCAGCAGTTTAGTGACTAGCGGGCAATTCTACGAGCAGTACTTC. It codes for CASSLVTSGQFYEQYF.

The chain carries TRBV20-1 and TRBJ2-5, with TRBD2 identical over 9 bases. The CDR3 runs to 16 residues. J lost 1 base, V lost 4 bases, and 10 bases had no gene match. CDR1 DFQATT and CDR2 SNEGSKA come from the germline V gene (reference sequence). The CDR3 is CSAKLLAGFAQETQYF. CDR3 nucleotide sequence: TGCAGTGCTAAATTACTAGCGGGTTTCGCCCAAGAGACCCAGTACTTC.

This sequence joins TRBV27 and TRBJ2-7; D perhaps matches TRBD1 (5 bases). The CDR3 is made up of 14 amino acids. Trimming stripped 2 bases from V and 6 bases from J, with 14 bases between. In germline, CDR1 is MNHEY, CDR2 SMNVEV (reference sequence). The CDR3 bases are TGTGCCAGCAGTTTAGCAGGGATGACGAGCGAGCAGTACTTC. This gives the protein CASSLAGMTSEQYF.

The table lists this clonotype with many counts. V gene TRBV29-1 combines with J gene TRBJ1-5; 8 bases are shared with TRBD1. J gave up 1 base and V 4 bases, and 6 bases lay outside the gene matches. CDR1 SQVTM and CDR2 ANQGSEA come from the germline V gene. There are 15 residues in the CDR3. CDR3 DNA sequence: TGCAGCGTTGCCCTTGGGACAGGCAGCAATCAGCCCCAGCATTTT. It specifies CSVALGTGSNQPQHF. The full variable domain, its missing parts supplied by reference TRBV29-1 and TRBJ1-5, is SAVISQKPSRDICQRGTSLTIQCQVDSQVTMMFWYRQQPGQSLTLIATANQGSEATYESGFVIDKFPISRPNLTFSTLTVSNMSPEDSSIYLCSVALGTGSNQPQHFGDGTRLSIL.

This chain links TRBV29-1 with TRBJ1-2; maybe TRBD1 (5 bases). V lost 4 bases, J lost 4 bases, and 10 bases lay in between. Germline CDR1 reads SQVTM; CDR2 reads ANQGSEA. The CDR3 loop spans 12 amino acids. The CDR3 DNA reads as TGCAGCGTTGGGGGCCCGGCCTATGGCTACACCTTC. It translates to CSVGGPAYGYTF.

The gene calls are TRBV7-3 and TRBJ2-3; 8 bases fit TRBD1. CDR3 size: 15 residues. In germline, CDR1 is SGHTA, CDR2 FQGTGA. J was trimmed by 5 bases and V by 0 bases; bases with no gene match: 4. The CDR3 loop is CASSLTYDRGDTQYF. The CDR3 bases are TGTGCCAGCAGCTTAACGTATGACAGGGGAGATACGCAGTATTTT.

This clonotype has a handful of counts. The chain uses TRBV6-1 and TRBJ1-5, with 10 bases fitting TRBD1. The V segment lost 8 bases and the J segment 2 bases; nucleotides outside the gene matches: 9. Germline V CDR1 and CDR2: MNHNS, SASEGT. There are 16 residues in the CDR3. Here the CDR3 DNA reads TGTGCCAGCCTGGGACAGGGGACCGTTGGCAATCAGCCCCAGCATTTT. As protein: CASLGQGTVGNQPQHF.

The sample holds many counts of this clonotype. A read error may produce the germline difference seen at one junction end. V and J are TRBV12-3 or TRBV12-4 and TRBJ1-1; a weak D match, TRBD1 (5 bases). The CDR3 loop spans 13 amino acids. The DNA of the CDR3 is TGTGCCAGCAGCTTAGGGGCGAACACTGAAGCTTTCTTT. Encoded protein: CASSLGANTEAFF.

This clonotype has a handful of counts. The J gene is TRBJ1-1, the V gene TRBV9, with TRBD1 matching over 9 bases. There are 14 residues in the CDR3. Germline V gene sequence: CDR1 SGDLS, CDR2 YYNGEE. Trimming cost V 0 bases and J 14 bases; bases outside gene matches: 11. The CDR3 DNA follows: TGTGCCAGCAGCGTAGGGGACAGGGTATTTGGGAAATTCTTT. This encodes CASSVGDRVFGKFF.

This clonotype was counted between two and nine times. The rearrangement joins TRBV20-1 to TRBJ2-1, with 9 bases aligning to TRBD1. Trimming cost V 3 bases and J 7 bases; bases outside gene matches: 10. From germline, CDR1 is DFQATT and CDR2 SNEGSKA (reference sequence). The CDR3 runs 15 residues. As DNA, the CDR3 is TGCAGTGCTAGGGGTCCGGACAGGGGTGGGAATGAGCAGTTCTTC. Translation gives CSARGPDRGGNEQFF.

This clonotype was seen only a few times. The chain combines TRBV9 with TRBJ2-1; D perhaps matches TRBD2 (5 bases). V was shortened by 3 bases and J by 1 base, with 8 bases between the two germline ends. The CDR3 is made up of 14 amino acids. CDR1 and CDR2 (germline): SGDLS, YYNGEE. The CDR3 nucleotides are TGTGCCAGCAGCGAAGCGGTATCCTACAATGAGCAGTTCTTC. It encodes CASSEAVSYNEQFF. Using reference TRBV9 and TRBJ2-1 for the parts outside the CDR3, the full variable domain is DSGVTQTPKHLITATGQRVTLRCSPRSGDLSVYWYQQSLDQGLQFLIQYYNGEERAKGNILERFSAQQFPDLHSELNLSSLELGDSALYFCASSEAVSYNEQFFGPGTRLTVL.

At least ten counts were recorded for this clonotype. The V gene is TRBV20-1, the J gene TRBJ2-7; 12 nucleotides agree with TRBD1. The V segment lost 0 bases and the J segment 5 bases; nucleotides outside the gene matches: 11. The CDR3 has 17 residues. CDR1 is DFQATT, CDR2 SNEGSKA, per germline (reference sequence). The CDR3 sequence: CSARDFTGTGGVNEQYF. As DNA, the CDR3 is TGCAGTGCTAGAGATTTCACCGGGACAGGGGGCGTCAACGAGCAGTACTTC.

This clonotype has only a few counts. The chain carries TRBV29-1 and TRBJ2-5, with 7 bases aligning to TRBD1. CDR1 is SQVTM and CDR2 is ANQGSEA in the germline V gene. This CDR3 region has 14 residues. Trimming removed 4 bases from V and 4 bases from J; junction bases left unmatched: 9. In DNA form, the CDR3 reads TGCAGCGTTGGTACAGGGGCCTATCGAGAGACCCAGTACTTC. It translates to CSVGTGAYRETQYF. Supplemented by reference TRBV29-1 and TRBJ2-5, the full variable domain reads SAVISQKPSRDICQRGTSLTIQCQVDSQVTMMFWYRQQPGQSLTLIATANQGSEATYESGFVIDKFPISRPNLTFSTLTVSNMSPEDSSIYLCSVGTGAYRETQYFGPGTRLLVL.

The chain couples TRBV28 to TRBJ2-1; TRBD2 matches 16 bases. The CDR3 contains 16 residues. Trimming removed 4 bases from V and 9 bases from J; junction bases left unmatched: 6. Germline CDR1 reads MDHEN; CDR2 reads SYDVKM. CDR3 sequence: CASSSTGTSGRVEQFF. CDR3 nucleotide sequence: TGTGCCAGCAGTTCCACCGGGACTAGCGGGAGGGTTGAGCAGTTCTTC.

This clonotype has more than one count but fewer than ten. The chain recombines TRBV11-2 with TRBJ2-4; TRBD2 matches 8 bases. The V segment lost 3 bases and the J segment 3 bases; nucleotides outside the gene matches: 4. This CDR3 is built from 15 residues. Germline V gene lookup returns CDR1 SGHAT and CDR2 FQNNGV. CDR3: CASSFGLAVKNIQYF. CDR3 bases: TGTGCCAGCAGCTTCGGACTAGCAGTCAAAAACATTCAGTACTTC.

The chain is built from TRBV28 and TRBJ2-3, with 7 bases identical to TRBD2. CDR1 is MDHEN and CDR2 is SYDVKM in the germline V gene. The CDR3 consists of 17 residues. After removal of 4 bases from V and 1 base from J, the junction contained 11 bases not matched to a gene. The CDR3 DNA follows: TGTGCCAGCAGTTCCCTTGAGATTAGCGGGTGCACAGATACGCAGTATTTT. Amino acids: CASSSLEISGCTDTQYF.

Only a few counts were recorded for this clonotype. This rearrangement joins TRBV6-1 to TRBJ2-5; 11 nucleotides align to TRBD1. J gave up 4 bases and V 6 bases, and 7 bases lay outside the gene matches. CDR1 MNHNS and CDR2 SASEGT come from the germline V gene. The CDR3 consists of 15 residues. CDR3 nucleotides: TGTGCCAGCAGCCTCAGCGGGACAGGGGGAGAGACCCAGTACTTC. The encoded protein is CASSLSGTGGETQYF.